This T cell receptor (beta chain) derives from a study of monozygotic twins with inflammatory bowel disease. Notes on the study in general: Patient repertoires may have gained variability from differing immunosuppressive treatments.

In germline, CDR1 is SGHDT, CDR2 YYEEEE. The CDR3 sequence is 12 residues long. Concerning this clonotype: Its antigen is unknown.

TCRdb reanalyzed the 5' RACE reads, giving one entry per CDR3 protein sequence and no DNA. This table lists around 370,000 distinct CDR3 sequences. The chain couples TRBV5-6 to TRBJ2-1. The sequence came from a human donor with ulcerative colitis or Crohn's disease, or a healthy co-twin of an affected twin (not recorded which). The sequenced sample consisted of blood. This chain's CDR3 is CASSLETWEQFF.